A selection of T cell receptor beta chains follows, all from one sample in a study of T cell repertoires in cytomegalovirus infection. One entry per CDR3 protein results from TCRdb running MiXCR on the reads. The sample has about 830,000 distinct CDR3 sequences; less than 35% are singletons. Their target antigens are unknown. Sequencing was performed on cultured CD8+ T cells from PBMCs, taken from culture after CMV antigen stimulation. All receptors derive from a human donor in good health (CMV status not recorded). Some clones in this sample may be carry-over from other donors' samples. CDR3s include the opening cysteine and the closing phenylalanine or tryptophan. A D gene is named only where the DNA matches it firmly. Some rows have no size entry. The others give once, few or many, or a class for an expanded clone.

clone_size	j_call	v_call	d_call	cdr3_nt	cdr3_aa
NA	TRBJ2-1	TRBV27	NA	TGTGCCAGCAGTCCCGGGGGTACCGTGGGCCCCTACAATGAGCAGTTCTTC	CASSPGGTVGPYNEQFF
NA	TRBJ1-2	TRBV19	NA	TGTGCCAGTATGCAGGGGAGTAACTATGGCTACACCTTC	CASMQGSNYGYTF
few	TRBJ2-2	TRBV6-2/TRBV6-3	NA	TGTGCCAGCAGTTTTGCAGGACAGCTAGCGAACACCGGGGAGCTGTTTTTT	CASSFAGQLANTGELFF
few	TRBJ1-2	TRBV7-9	NA	TGTGCCAGCAGCTTGGGGCAGAACCATGGCTACACCTTC	CASSLGQNHGYTF
NA	TRBJ1-1	TRBV4-2	NA	TGTGCCAGCAGCCAAGATCTTTTCGGGACAAAAGAAGCTTTCTTT	CASSQDLFGTKEAFF
NA	TRBJ2-2	TRBV24-1	NA	TGTGCCACCACCCAGGGATCTTACACCGGGGAGCTGTTTTTT	CATTQGSYTGELFF
NA	TRBJ2-5	TRBV9	NA	TGTGCCAGCAGCGTAGACTCGGAGACCCAGTACTTC	CASSVDSETQYF
NA	TRBJ2-1	TRBV7-1	NA	TGTGCCAGCAGCCCCCCCGACGGAAACTCCTACAATGAGCAGTTCTTC	CASSPPDGNSYNEQFF
NA	TRBJ2-1	TRBV4-1	TRBD2	TGCGCCAGCAGCCATCGTCCTAGCGGGAGTGAGCAGTTCTTC	CASSHRPSGSEQFF
NA	TRBJ2-1	TRBV24-1	NA	TGTGCCACCAGTATTGACTCGCGCGGTGAGCAGTTCTTC	CATSIDSRGEQFF
NA	TRBJ2-7	TRBV20-1	NA	TGCAGTGCTAGAGATCTTAACCACTCCTACGAGCAGTACTTC	CSARDLNHSYEQYF
few	TRBJ2-1	TRBV7-3	TRBD1	TGTGCCAGCAGCCGCAGACAGGGGGGAGACAATGAGCAGTTCTTC	CASSRRQGGDNEQFF
NA	TRBJ1-2	TRBV10-3	NA	TGTGCCATCCAGGACGAAAACTATGGCTACACCTTC	CAIQDENYGYTF
few	TRBJ2-1	TRBV7-7	TRBD1	TGTGCTAGCAGTCCGGGACAGGGGTCCTATGAGCAGTTCTTC	CASSPGQGSYEQFF
NA	TRBJ2-5	TRBV24-1	TRBD1	TGTGCCACCAGTGATCCGGGACAGGGGGCTTGGGGAGGGACCCAGTACTTC	CATSDPGQGAWGGTQYF
many	TRBJ2-1	TRBV7-8	TRBD2	TGTGCCAGCAGCTTATCCCGACTAGCGGGGGGCCGGAACAATGAGCAGTTCTTC	CASSLSRLAGGRNNEQFF
NA	TRBJ2-2	TRBV10-1	TRBD2	TGCGCCAGCAGTGAGTCAGCGGTAGCGGGGTCCGGGGAGCTGTTTTTT	CASSESAVAGSGELFF
NA	TRBJ2-1	TRBV6-6	TRBD1	TGTGCCAGCAGTTACGACGGGACAGAGTACGACAATGAGCAGTTCTTC	CASSYDGTEYDNEQFF
NA	TRBJ1-1	TRBV19	NA	TGTGCCAGTACAAAGGGGGTGGGAAAAACTGAAGCTTTCTTT	CASTKGVGKTEAFF
NA	TRBJ1-2	TRBV19	NA	TGTGCCAGTAGCCCCGGGAGGGGCGGCTATGGCTACACCTTC	CASSPGRGGYGYTF
few	TRBJ1-5	TRBV28	NA	TGTGCCAGCAGTTCCGACGCCCTAACCCCAAATCAGCCCCAGCATTTT	CASSSDALTPNQPQHF
NA	TRBJ2-1	TRBV4-1	TRBD2	TGCGCCAGCAGCCCCCCACGGCGGGGGGGGACCAATGAGCAGTTCTTC	CASSPPRRGGTNEQFF
NA	TRBJ1-3	TRBV7-4	TRBD1	TGTGCCAGCAGCCCCCCCGGGACAGCGAATTATGATCCTGTCTCTGGAAACACCATATATTTT	CASSPPGTANYDPVSGNTIYF
few	TRBJ1-2	TRBV7-6	NA	TGTGCCAGCAGCTCCCCCGGGGCGGACGGCAGCTACACCTTC	CASSSPGADGSYTF
NA	TRBJ2-7	TRBV7-9	NA	TGTGCCAGCCGCGAGGAGAGGGCCCTTCGGGAGCAGTACTTC	CASREERALREQYF
NA	TRBJ2-5	TRBV19	TRBD2	TGTGCCAGTAGTCATAGCGGGGGGGCCCAAGAGACCCAGTACTTC	CASSHSGGAQETQYF
few	TRBJ1-4	TRBV2	NA	TGTGCCAGCTGGGACGGCAAGGGAACTAATGAAAAACTGTTTTTT	CASWDGKGTNEKLFF
NA	TRBJ2-1	TRBV6-6	NA	TGTGCCAGCAGTGATTTACGTGGACTCCAGAATGAGCAGTTCTTC	CASSDLRGLQNEQFF
few	TRBJ2-5	TRBV10-3	TRBD1	TGTGCCATCAATCGAAGAAACGGGACAGGGCGACAAGAGACCCAGTACTTC	CAINRRNGTGRQETQYF